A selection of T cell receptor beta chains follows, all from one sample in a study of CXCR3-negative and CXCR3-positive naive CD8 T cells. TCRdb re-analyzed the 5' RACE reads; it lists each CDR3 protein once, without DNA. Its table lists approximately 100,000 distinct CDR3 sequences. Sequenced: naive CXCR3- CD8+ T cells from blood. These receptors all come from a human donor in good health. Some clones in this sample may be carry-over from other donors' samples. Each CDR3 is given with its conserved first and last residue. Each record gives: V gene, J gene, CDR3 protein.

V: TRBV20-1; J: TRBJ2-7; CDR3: CSLLGYGGRSSYEQYF
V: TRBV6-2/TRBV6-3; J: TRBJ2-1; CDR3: CASSLGASVVNEQFF
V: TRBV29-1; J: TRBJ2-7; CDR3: CSVEDSAGANYEQYF
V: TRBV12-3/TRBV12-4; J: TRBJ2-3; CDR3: CASSSSGRTTDTQYF
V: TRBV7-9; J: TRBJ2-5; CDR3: CASSTGTSGTQYF
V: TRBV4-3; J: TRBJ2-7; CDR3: CASSQEWTGADEQYF
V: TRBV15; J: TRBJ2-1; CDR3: CATSPSGRGEQFF
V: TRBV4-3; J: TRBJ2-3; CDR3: CASSPTGTRTDTQYF
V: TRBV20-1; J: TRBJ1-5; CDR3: CRSKRTGGGSNQPQHF
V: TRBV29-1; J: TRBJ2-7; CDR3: CSVVPDIPLYEQYF
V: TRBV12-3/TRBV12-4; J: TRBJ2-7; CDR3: CASSFYLSTYEQYF
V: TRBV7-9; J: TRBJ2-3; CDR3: CATTSGDTQYF
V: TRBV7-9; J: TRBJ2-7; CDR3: CASSRKPGDRGPQAAEQYF
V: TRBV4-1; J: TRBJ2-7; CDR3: CASSLFTGTSYEQYF
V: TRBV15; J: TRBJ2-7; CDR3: CATSEGAGPYEQYF
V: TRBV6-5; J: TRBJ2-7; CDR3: CASSYGFEQYF
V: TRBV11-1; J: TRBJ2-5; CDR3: CASSKLPGNRETQYF
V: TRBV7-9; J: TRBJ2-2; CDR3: CASSFPTLEEGTIRELFF
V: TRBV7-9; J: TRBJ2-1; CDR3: CASSGTGAGADEQFF
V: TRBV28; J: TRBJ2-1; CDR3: CASSFPRTGHLGQFF
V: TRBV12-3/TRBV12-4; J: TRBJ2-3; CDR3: CASGLAPSTDTQYF
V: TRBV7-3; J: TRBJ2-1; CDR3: CASSPGTGRYNEQFF
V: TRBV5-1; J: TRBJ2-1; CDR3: CASSTHPGLEGSEQFF
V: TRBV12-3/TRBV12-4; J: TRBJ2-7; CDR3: CASSSGEGLRDYEQYF
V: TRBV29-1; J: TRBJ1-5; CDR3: CSVDRSNQPQHF
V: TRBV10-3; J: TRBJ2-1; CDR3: CAIGGEGNEQFF
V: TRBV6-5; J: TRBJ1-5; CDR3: CASSLTGNQPQHF
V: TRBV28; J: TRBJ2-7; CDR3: CALRRTSEPEQYF
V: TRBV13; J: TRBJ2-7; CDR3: CASSRQGGYEQYF
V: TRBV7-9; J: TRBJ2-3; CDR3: CASSTGTGVDTQYF
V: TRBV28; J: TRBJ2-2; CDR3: CASSVSALGHGELFF
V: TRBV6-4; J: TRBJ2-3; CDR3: CASSASSDTQYF
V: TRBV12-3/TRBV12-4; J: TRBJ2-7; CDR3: CASSATVWIMDEQYF
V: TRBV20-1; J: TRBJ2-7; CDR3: CSASVTSGFGTYEQYF
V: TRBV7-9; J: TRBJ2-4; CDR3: CASSLISIQYF
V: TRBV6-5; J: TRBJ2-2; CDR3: CASSPLTEQTTGELFF
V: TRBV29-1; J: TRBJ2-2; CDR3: CSVKAQGGATGELFF
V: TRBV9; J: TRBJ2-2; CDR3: CASSAHQNTGELFF
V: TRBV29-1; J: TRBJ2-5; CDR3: CSGAGGLLDLEETQYF
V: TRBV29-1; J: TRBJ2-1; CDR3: CSVGLAGGNEQFF
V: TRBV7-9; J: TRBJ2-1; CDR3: CASSPPRGYNEQFF
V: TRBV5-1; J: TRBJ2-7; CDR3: CASSFSTGSRYEQYF
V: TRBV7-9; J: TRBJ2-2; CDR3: CASSSRAQGTGELFF
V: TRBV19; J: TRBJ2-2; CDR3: CASSSGSGELFF
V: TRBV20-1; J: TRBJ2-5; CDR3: CSAQPGQNGAQYF
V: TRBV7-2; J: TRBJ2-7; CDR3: CASSLASGTSGSYEQYF
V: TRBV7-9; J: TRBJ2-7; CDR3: CASSSSTSGVSYEQYF
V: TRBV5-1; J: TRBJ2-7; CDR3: CASSWGQIYEQYF
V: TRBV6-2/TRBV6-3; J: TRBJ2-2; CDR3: CASSYKDRNTGELFF
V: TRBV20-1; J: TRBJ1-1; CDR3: CRLHLNTEAFF
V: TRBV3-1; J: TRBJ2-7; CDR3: CASSQGQKNYEQYF
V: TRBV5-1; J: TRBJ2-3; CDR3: CASSDGSGGWTDTQYF
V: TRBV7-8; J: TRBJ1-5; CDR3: CASSLGNQPQHF
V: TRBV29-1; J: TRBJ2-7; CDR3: CSVEARGRETYEQYF
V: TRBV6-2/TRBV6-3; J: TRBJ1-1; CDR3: CASSYMSANTEAFF
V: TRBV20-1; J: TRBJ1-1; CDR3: CSARDPERLNTEAFF
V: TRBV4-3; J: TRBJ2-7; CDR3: CASSQDRTGIDEQYF
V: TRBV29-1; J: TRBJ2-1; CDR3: CSVSQGSSYNEQFF
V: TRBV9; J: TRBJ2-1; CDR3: CASTVGGAGYNEQFF
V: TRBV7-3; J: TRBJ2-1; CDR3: CASSLTGSASGRYNEQFF